One sample yielded the 21 T cell receptor beta chains listed below, sequenced in a study of shared clonotypes between healthy human individuals. The table came from immunoSEQ multiplex PCR; TCRdb's copy has only in-frame clones and leaves some out. The sample gives about 2.4 million clones, roughly 93% of which show up once; 0.36% is in the top ten. Material: naive CD4+ T cells from PBMCs. Indicated subset: CD45RA+ positively selected. These receptors all come from a man between 18 and 35 years old in good health. Some clones in this sample may be carry-over from other donors' samples.

The chain recombines TRBV28 with TRBJ2-1, with 7 bases matching TRBD2. This CDR3 contains 15 residues. Trimming at V came to 6 bases and at J to 2 bases, leaving 7 bases not matched to a gene. CDR1 MDHEN and CDR2 SYDVKM come from the germline V gene. The CDR3 nucleotides are TGTGCCAGCAGACCCCGGGACTATGCCTACAATGAGCAGTTCTTC. Protein: CASRPRDYAYNEQFF.

This clone was recorded a few times. This chain links TRBV12-5 with TRBJ2-1; 12 bases are shared with TRBD2. Germline CDR1 LGHNT, CDR2 FRNRAP. The J segment lost 7 bases and the V segment lost 1 base, leaving 11 bases of the junction unmatched. The CDR3 is made up of 18 amino acids. The CDR3 spells CASGLARLAGEGGNEQFF. CDR3 nucleotide sequence: TGTGCTAGTGGTTTGGCCCGACTAGCGGGAGAGGGGGGGAATGAGCAGTTCTTC.

V and J are TRBV18 and TRBJ2-5; tentatively, D is TRBD2 (6 bases). The CDR3 contains 15 residues. In germline, CDR1 is KGHSH, CDR2 LQKENI. Trimming took off 6 bases at V and 5 bases at J, with 19 bases between the two ends. For the CDR3, the DNA is TGTGCCAGCTCTGTAATCGACGCGGAGGGTGAGACCCAGTACTTC. Amino acid sequence: CASSVIDAEGETQYF.

In DNA, the CDR3 is TGCAGCGTTGCAAGGCGCAGCGAGCAGTACTTC. It is translated as CSVARRSEQYF. The chain joins TRBV29-1 to TRBJ2-5; D gene uncertain. The DNA end is a closer match to TRBJ2-7, so the J assignment may be wrong. The germline CDR1 and CDR2 sequences are SQVTM and ANQGSEA. This CDR3 is 11 amino acids long.

The chain employs TRBV15 and TRBJ1-3, with D tentatively TRBD1 (5 bases). V was shortened by 0 bases and J by 0 bases, with 6 bases between the two germline ends. Germline V gene data show CDR1 as LNHNV and CDR2 as YYDKDF (reference sequence). The length of the CDR3 is 15 residues. This CDR3 is CATSREGHSGNTIYF. CDR3 in DNA: TGTGCCACCAGCAGAGAAGGACACTCTGGAAACACCATATATTTT.

In its sample, this clone was seen once. The chain links TRBV15 to TRBJ1-4; D remains ambiguous. From germline, CDR1 is LNHNV and CDR2 YYDKDF (reference sequence). V was trimmed by 3 bases and J by 6 bases, leaving 11 bases between them. There are 14 residues in the CDR3. The chain's CDR3 is CATSRGTYYEKLFF. Written as DNA, the CDR3 is TGTGCCACCAGCAGGGGAACGTATTATGAAAAACTGTTTTTT.

This chain links TRBV6-1 with TRBJ2-5; possible D gene TRBD2, 6 bases. Trimming took 6 bases from V and 7 from J, leaving 15 bases between them. From germline, CDR1 is MNHNS and CDR2 SASEGT. This CDR3 is 13 amino acids long. This CDR3 reads CASRVGLKGTQYF. For the CDR3, the DNA is TGTGCCAGCAGAGTCGGACTAAAGGGGACCCAGTACTTC.

The chain links TRBV7-9 to TRBJ2-1; D perhaps matches TRBD2 (6 bases). Germline-derived CDR1 and CDR2 are SEHNR and FQNEAQ (reference sequence). Between the trimmed V and J ends, which lost 4 bases and 9 bases, there was a span of 16 bases. The CDR3 is 14 residues long. The CDR3 sequence is CASSWVVQEGEQFF. Here the CDR3 DNA reads TGTGCCAGCAGCTGGGTGGTGCAGGAGGGTGAGCAGTTCTTC.

This chain links TRBV28 with TRBJ2-1; tentatively, D is TRBD2 (5 bases). Trimming pared 10 bases from V and 2 bases from J, leaving 9 bases between. CDR3 length: 12 amino acids. CDR1 MDHEN and CDR2 SYDVKM come from the germline V gene. As DNA, the CDR3 is TGTGCCACCCTGACTACCTACAATGAGCAGTTCTTC. Encoded protein: CATLTTYNEQFF.

This clone was observed once. The chain combines TRBV15 with TRBJ2-3; D may be TRBD2 (6 bases). The CDR3 covers 14 residues. V shed 5 bases and J shed 6 bases, with 15 bases lying between them. CDR1 is LNHNV, CDR2 YYDKDF, per germline (reference sequence). Here the CDR3 reads CATSRLAPDDTQYF. The CDR3 nucleotides read TGTGCCACCAGCCGGCTAGCGCCAGACGATACGCAGTATTTT.

This clone was found a few times. The rearrangement joins TRBV30 to TRBJ1-1; the D gene is possibly TRBD1 (6 bases). This CDR3 comprises 16 residues. Germline assignment: CDR1 GTSNPN and CDR2 SVGIG (reference sequence). V lost 4 bases and J lost 1, with 19 bases in between. The CDR3 nucleotides are TGTGCCTGGAAACAGACCCCCGGGACACAGAACACTGAAGCTTTCTTT. The encoded protein is CAWKQTPGTQNTEAFF.

The chain is built from TRBV4-3 and TRBJ2-1; D may be TRBD2 (6 bases). The CDR3 is made up of 15 amino acids. V shed 0 bases and J shed 7 bases, with 13 bases lying between them. Per germline, CDR1 LGHNA and CDR2 YSLEER. CDR3 sequence: CASSQDRWRANEQFF. DNA of the CDR3: TGCGCCAGCAGCCAAGATCGGTGGAGGGCGAATGAGCAGTTCTTC.

The V and J genes are TRBV10-3 and TRBJ1-1, with 7 positions matching TRBD1. CDR1 is ENHRY, CDR2 SYGVKD, per germline. CDR3 length equals 14 residues. The trim removed 6 bases at V and 2 bases at J, leaving 6 bases unmatched. The CDR3 sequence is CAIRKRDSNTEAFF. The CDR3, as DNA: TGTGCCATCAGAAAAAGGGACAGCAACACTGAAGCTTTCTTT.

V is TRBV2 and J is TRBJ2-2; 9 bases agree with TRBD1. This CDR3 comprises 15 residues. V was clipped by 7 bases and J by 4 bases; unmatched bases: 7. CDR1 and CDR2 from the germline V gene are SNHLY and FYNNEI. CDR3 protein: CASKGGTGTTGELFF. The CDR3 nucleotides read TGTGCCAGCAAAGGTGGGACAGGGACCACCGGGGAGCTGTTTTTT.

This chain uses TRBV5-4 with TRBJ1-1; 8 bases fit TRBD1. The trim removed 0 bases at V and 4 bases at J, leaving 5 bases unmatched. The germline V gene has CDR1 SGHNT and CDR2 YYREEE (reference sequence). CDR3 length: 15 amino acids. The CDR3, as DNA: TGTGCCAGCAGCTTGGGCACAGGGGGACTCACTGAAGCTTTCTTT. This translates into CASSLGTGGLTEAFF.

Regarding this clone: Different DNA sequences within this sample yield the same CDR3. The chain recombines TRBV18 with TRBJ1-5; TRBD1 aligns across 7 bases. V shed 3 bases and J 5 bases; nucleotides not matched to a gene: 1. The V gene's germline CDR1 is KGHSH and CDR2 LQKENI. The CDR3 runs 13 residues. CDR3: CASSPTGDQPQHF. The CDR3, as DNA: TGTGCCAGCTCACCTACAGGGGATCAGCCCCAGCATTTT.

The rearrangement joins TRBV2 to TRBJ2-2, with D uncertain. Trimming removed 1 base from V and 7 bases from J, with 1 base in between. The CDR3 contains 11 residues. Per the germline V gene, CDR1 is SNHLY and CDR2 is FYNNEI. CDR3 nucleotide sequence: TGTGCCAGCAGTGAAGACGGGGAGCTGTTTTTT. Translating it yields CASSEDGELFF.

V and J are TRBV5-4 and TRBJ2-1; TRBD1 aligns across 10 bases. The CDR3 extends over 14 amino acids. CDR1 SGHNT and CDR2 YYREEE come from the germline V gene (reference sequence). The V segment lost 6 bases and the J segment 5 bases; nucleotides outside the gene matches: 5. The CDR3 loop is CASTRDRGDNEQFF. CDR3 DNA: TGTGCCAGCACCAGGGACAGGGGAGACAATGAGCAGTTCTTC.

The table lists this clone with a few counts. The chain is built from TRBV28 and TRBJ1-2; D is unclear. This CDR3 contains 12 residues. Germline CDR1 reads MDHEN; CDR2 reads SYDVKM. V was trimmed by 10 bases and J by 0 bases, leaving 9 bases between them. In DNA form, the CDR3 reads TGTGCCATCGAAGCAGCTAACTATGGCTACACCTTC. It specifies CAIEAANYGYTF.

This clone was observed a single time. The V and J genes are TRBV5-1 and TRBJ2-7; D is uncertain. Germline lookup yields CDR1 SGHRS and CDR2 YFSETQ. Trimming shortened V by 0 bases and J by 2 bases, and 9 bases separated the two germline ends. The CDR3 has 14 amino acids. As DNA, the CDR3 is TGCGCCAGCAGCTTGGGCCAGCTGACCTACGAGCAGTACTTC. Its translation: CASSLGQLTYEQYF.

This chain connects TRBV5-1 to TRBJ2-2; perhaps TRBD2 as D (5 bases). The germline V gene has CDR1 SGHRS and CDR2 YFSETQ. CDR3 length: 15 amino acids. Trimming stripped 7 bases from V and 0 bases from J, with 13 bases between. Here the CDR3 DNA reads TGCGCCAGCGGAGAGGGAACTACGAACACCGGGGAGCTGTTTTTT. Its translation: CASGEGTTNTGELFF.